This T cell receptor (beta chain) was observed in a study of blood T cells in healthy people across ages. This CDR3 spans 15 amino acids. Germline lookup yields CDR1 SGHDT and CDR2 YYEEEE. A second PCR of roughly 7 to 11 cycles used a sample-barcoded 5' primer and a J-beta primer mix. Each TCR beta cDNA got a 12-nucleotide random molecular identifier. Each single sample gave us at least 2.5 million CDR3-containing paired-end reads. TCRdb processed the 5' RACE reads anew with MiXCR; each CDR3 protein has one entry. Altogether over 1,200,000 distinct CDR3 sequences are present, approximately 63% being singletons, with the ten largest covering over 6.5%.

The clonotype was recovered from a man aged 18-30 years in good health. Sequenced sample: blood. This chain joins TRBV5-6 and TRBJ2-7; TRBD1 might be the D (6 bases). The J call may be wrong; the DNA end is better matched by TRBJ2-5. DNA of the CDR3: TGTGCCAGCAGCTTGGATCAGGGGTTTCGTGAGACCCAGTACTTC. It yields the protein CASSLDQGFRETQYF.